The clone carrying this T cell receptor (beta chain) was seen a handful of times. The source of the sample is a study of blood T cell repertoires in COVID-19. Study context: Samples came from the United States, Italy and Spain, spanning acute and convalescent COVID-19. Nucleic acid was either cDNA or gDNA, and it came from T cells, B-cell-depleted T cells, or PBMCs.

In the authors' methods: Scientists estimated how many nucleated cells there were by amplifying reference gene primers. Data came from immunoSEQ multiplex PCR; TCRdb stores just in-frame clones and leaves some out. V, J and clone size are taken as reported in that table, and D and trimming were inferred from the DNA itself. The sample yields 35,000 to 50,000 clones, more than 70% seen once. Germline V gene sequence: CDR1 LNHDA, CDR2 SQIVND (reference sequence). The V and J ends lost 5 bases and 2 bases respectively, with 15 bases between them. CDR3 size: 15 residues. This clonotype was obtained from an elderly woman with acute or convalescent COVID-19. The chain employs TRBV19 and TRBJ1-2, with D perhaps matching TRBD1 (5 bases). What was sequenced was peripheral blood. CDR3: CASSLSGEQNYGYTF. The CDR3 DNA is TGTGCCAGTAGTCTCTCGGGGGAACAAAACTATGGCTACACCTTC.